This T cell receptor beta chain was identified in a study of molecular identifiers for immune sequencing clone quantification. General study points: Highly expanded clone sizes could end up underestimated if a barcode were shared by identical TCR molecules.

Libraries of naive CD8 T cells were made from about 19,000 to 1,100,000 sorted cells. They used 10%, 30% or 50% RNA. TCRdb used MiXCR to reprocess the PCR reads, holding one entry per CDR3 protein. The sample includes tens of thousands of distinct CDR3 sequences, 25% of them seen just once. This clonotype has a count of ten or more. What it recognizes is unknown. This CDR3 spans 14 amino acids. V lost 3 bases and J lost 6, with 12 bases in between. The specimen was naive CD8+ T cells from blood, with Jurkat cell RNA spiked in. Regarding subset: FACS-sorted CD8+CD4-CCR7+CD45RA+ naive T cells. The receptor comes from a human donor in good health. Some libraries in this study had Jurkat cell RNA spiked in. This chain links TRBV23-1 with TRBJ1-5; D not certain. TRBV23-1 is identified as an open reading frame with a role that is uncertain. CDR3 amino acids: CASSHWAVSQPQHF. The DNA of the CDR3 is TGCGCCAGCAGTCATTGGGCGGTTAGTCAGCCCCAGCATTTT.